What follows are 11 T cell receptor beta chains derived from one specimen sequenced in a study of shared clonotypes between healthy human individuals (TCRdb year 2020). The method behind the library was the immunoSEQ multiplex PCR assay. This immuneACCESS table, as held by TCRdb, lists in-frame sequences with V and J called but not all clones. Of the missing ones, under half trace to an unresolved V gene in checked studies; the others have no known cause. The sample table lists some 2 million clones, about 95% of them with a count of one. 1.2% of the sample is held by the ten biggest clonotypes. CD8 naive samples were obtained by positive selection for CCR7 among CD45RO-negative cells, yielding a CD45RA+CCR7+ population from which TemRA cells were excluded. The sequenced sample consisted of naive CD8+ T cells sorted from blood. The cell subset or site label, as the study defines it: CD45RA+CCR7+. These receptors were obtained from a man younger than 30 in good health.

The chain uses TRBV2 and TRBJ2-6; D possibly corresponds to TRBD1 (5 bases). Germline CDR1 is SNHLY and CDR2 is FYNNEI. The CDR3 is made up of 13 amino acids. V was shortened by 7 bases and J by 13 bases, with 17 bases between the two germline ends. CDR3 sequence: CASTVGQGLVLTF. DNA of the CDR3: TGTGCCAGCACCGTGGGGCAGGGCTTAGTCCTGACTTTC.

The chain recombines TRBV6-1 with TRBJ2-3; the D gene is possibly TRBD1 (5 bases). V was pared by 8 bases and J by 6 bases, with 12 bases between. The CDR3 covers 12 residues. Germline loops: CDR1 MNHNS, CDR2 SASEGT. CDR3 amino acids: CASGRAKDTQYF. As DNA, the CDR3 is TGTGCCAGCGGCAGGGCCAAGGATACGCAGTATTTT.

The rearrangement links TRBV19 to TRBJ1-5, with a tentative D call TRBD1 (5 bases). CDR1 and CDR2 from the germline V gene are LNHDA and SQIVND (reference sequence). The CDR3 spans 17 residues. Trimming cost V 5 bases and J 2 bases, with 19 bases left between them. The CDR3 is CASSPGGKLPGNQPQHF. The CDR3 nucleotides are TGTGCCAGTAGTCCGGGGGGGAAGCTCCCGGGCAATCAGCCCCAGCATTTT.

This CDR3 is CASSPSGRGYNEQFF. The CDR3 DNA sequence: TGCGCCAGCAGCCCGAGCGGGAGAGGATACAATGAGCAGTTCTTC. The rearrangement links TRBV5-1 to TRBJ2-1; the match to TRBD2 covers 8 bases. The V segment lost 4 bases and the J segment 4 bases; nucleotides outside the gene matches: 7. The V gene's germline CDR1 is SGHRS and CDR2 YFSETQ. There are 15 residues in the CDR3. Full variable domain (missing parts from reference TRBV5-1 and TRBJ2-1): KAGVTQTPRYLIKTRGQQVTLSCSPISGHRSVSWYQQTPGQGLQFLFEYFSETQRNKGNFPGRFSGRQFSNSRSEMNVSTLELGDSALYLCASSPSGRGYNEQFFGPGTRLTVL.

The gene calls are TRBV4-3 and TRBJ2-1; the D gene is possibly TRBD1 (6 bases). This CDR3 comprises 21 residues. The V and J ends lost 1 base and 2 bases respectively, with 27 bases between them. Germline assignment: CDR1 LGHNA and CDR2 YSLEER. The CDR3 region has the DNA TGCGCCAGCAGCCAAGGATTAGGACAGACTTCTCAACCCGAGACCTACAATGAGCAGTTCTTC. It codes for CASSQGLGQTSQPETYNEQFF.

The chain uses TRBV7-8 and TRBJ2-1, with 7 positions matching TRBD2. The CDR3 loop spans 18 amino acids. CDR1 and CDR2 from the germline V gene are SGHVS and FQNEAQ. The V gene end was trimmed by 1 base and the J gene end by 2 bases; junction bases not matched to a gene: 11. The chain's CDR3 is CASSLVGPYAGAYNEQFF. The CDR3 DNA follows: TGTGCCAGCAGCTTAGTCGGTCCTTACGCGGGAGCCTACAATGAGCAGTTCTTC.

This clone was detected only once. The chain couples TRBV29-1 to TRBJ2-3; 9 bases agree with TRBD2. Germline lookup yields CDR1 SQVTM and CDR2 ANQGSEA. This CDR3 has 15 amino acids. Losses at the gene ends were 4 bases for V and 3 bases for J; bases not matched to a gene: 8. As DNA, the CDR3 is TGCAGCGTTGTCAGAGCGGGAGGTTTGACAGATACGCAGTATTTT. Protein product: CSVVRAGGLTDTQYF.

The chain joins TRBV5-6 to TRBJ1-5; D is possibly TRBD1 (5 bases). The germline V gene has CDR1 SGHDT and CDR2 YYEEEE. V lost 0 bases and J 11 bases, leaving 12 bases between the germline ends. The CDR3 is made up of 13 amino acids. The CDR3 DNA follows: TGTGCCAGCAGCTTGGCGACAGCCGGCACCCAGCATTTT. This sequence encodes CASSLATAGTQHF.

The V and J genes are TRBV7-6 and TRBJ2-5; 9 nucleotides match TRBD2. This CDR3 has 15 residues. The ends lost 3 bases at V and 2 bases at J; junction bases unmatched: 4. Germline loops: CDR1 SGHVS, CDR2 FNYEAQ. CDR3 in DNA: TGTGCCAGCAGCTTTGTAGCGGGGGTTCAAGAGACCCAGTACTTC. Amino acid sequence: CASSFVAGVQETQYF.

V is TRBV7-2 and J is TRBJ1-5, with TRBD1 matching over 7 bases. The germline CDR1 and CDR2 sequences are SGHTA and FQGNSA. The CDR3 is made up of 15 amino acids. V dropped 2 bases and J dropped 1; count of bases not matched to a gene: 2. CDR3 residues: CASSLTQGSNQPQHF. In DNA form, the CDR3 reads TGTGCCAGCAGCTTAACACAGGGGAGCAATCAGCCCCAGCATTTT.

This clone was observed a few times. The same CDR3 arises from other DNA sequences in this sample as well. This chain uses TRBV11-2 with TRBJ2-7; 8 nucleotides align to TRBD1. The CDR3 contains 13 residues. CDR1 SGHAT and CDR2 FQNNGV come from the germline V gene. J was trimmed by 3 bases and V by 5 bases; bases with no gene match: 3. The CDR3, as DNA: TGTGCCAGCAGCGTCGGGACAGGCTACGAGCAGTACTTC. This codes for CASSVGTGYEQYF.